The 24 T cell receptor beta chains below all came from one sample that was sequenced in a study of T-cell reconstitution after alpha-beta-depleted transplantation in children. Preparing the TCRbeta library involved the use of unique molecular identifiers. MiXCR was run by TCRdb on the PCR reads, yielding one entry per CDR3 protein. The data show 120,000 to 150,000 distinct CDR3 sequences, around 8.5% seen once. The sequenced sample was PBMCs, mostly from graft donor cells, obtained 180 days after TCRalphabeta/CD19-depleted stem cell transplant. Receptors originate from a female patient aged 2 to 10 who had a stem cell transplant for congenital amegakaryocytic thrombocytopenia, so the T cells may come from the graft donor.

This sequence joins TRBV6-1 and TRBJ2-1, with D possibly matching TRBD2 (5 bases). V dropped 6 bases and J dropped 8 bases, with 14 bases sitting between them. The CDR3 loop spans 13 amino acids. Germline lookup yields CDR1 MNHNS and CDR2 SASEGT. CDR3 sequence (DNA): TGTGCCAGCAGCCTCCGGCGGGTGGATGAGCAGTTCTTC. Translating gives CASSLRRVDEQFF.

This clonotype was observed many times. This chain connects TRBV20-1 to TRBJ2-3; tentatively, D is TRBD2 (5 bases). Germline V CDR1 and CDR2: DFQATT, SNEGSKA (reference sequence). The CDR3 totals 14 residues. The germline V and J ends were trimmed by 3 bases and 5 bases, with 15 bases remaining between them. This chain's CDR3 is CSASLLAWGDTQYF. The CDR3 DNA follows: TGCAGTGCTAGTCTCCTAGCATGGGGAGATACGCAGTATTTT.

This clonotype was seen repeatedly, ten times or more. The V call is TRBV5-6, the J call TRBJ1-1; TRBD1 might be the D (5 bases). The CDR3 has 15 amino acids. Deletions cut 6 bases from V and 4 bases from J, with 19 bases between. Germline loops: CDR1 SGHDT, CDR2 YYEEEE. The CDR3 region is CASTLNSGGGTEAFF. The CDR3 bases are TGTGCCAGCACGCTAAACTCCGGGGGTGGCACTGAAGCTTTCTTT.

V gene TRBV20-1 combines with J gene TRBJ2-1; a weak D match, TRBD2 (6 bases). V was trimmed by 0 bases and J by 10 bases, leaving 16 bases between them. The CDR3 totals 14 residues. Germline-derived CDR1 and CDR2 are DFQATT and SNEGSKA (reference sequence). In DNA form, the CDR3 reads TGCAGTGCTAGAGATCAGGGACTCCTAATCGAGCAGTTCTTC. Amino acids: CSARDQGLLIEQFF.

This chain links TRBV7-2 with TRBJ2-2, with 8 nucleotides matching TRBD2. Trimming at V came to 8 bases and at J to 6 bases, leaving 5 bases not matched to a gene. CDR3 size: 13 residues. Germline loops: CDR1 SGHTA, CDR2 FQGNSA. The CDR3 loop reads CASVAGRAGELFF. The CDR3 DNA sequence: TGTGCCAGCGTAGCGGGGAGGGCCGGGGAGCTGTTTTTT.

This clonotype was detected ten times or more. The chain uses TRBV20-1 and TRBJ2-7; D is unclear. V was shortened by 0 bases and J by 2 bases, with 5 bases between the two germline ends. CDR1 and CDR2 from the germline V gene are DFQATT and SNEGSKA (reference sequence). This CDR3 has 12 residues. This CDR3 is CSARELPYEQYF. DNA of the CDR3: TGCAGTGCTAGAGAGTTGCCCTACGAGCAGTACTTC.

Details on this clonotype: Given a much more abundant clone one base away, this may be a read error. The chain is built from TRBV5-1 and TRBJ2-3; no firm D call. Deletions cut 5 bases from V and 2 bases from J, with 9 bases between. CDR1 and CDR2 (germline): SGHRS, YFSETQ. The CDR3 runs to 13 residues. The CDR3 is CASRQTHTDTQYF. CDR3 nucleotides: TGCGCCAGCAGGCAAACGCACACAGATACGCAGTATTTT. Filled out from reference TRBV5-1 and TRBJ2-3, the complete variable domain reads KAGVTQTPRYLIKTRGQQVTLSCSPISGHRSVSWYQQTPGQGLQFLFEYFSETQRNKGNFPGRFSGRQFSNSRSEMNVSTLELGDSALYLCASRQTHTDTQYFGPGTRLTVL.

This clonotype showed up just a few times. The chain uses TRBV7-9 and TRBJ2-2; tentatively, D is TRBD2 (6 bases). Trimming removed 5 bases at V and 3 bases at J, with 10 bases between. This CDR3 comprises 14 residues. Per germline, CDR1 SEHNR and CDR2 FQNEAQ (reference sequence). CDR3 coding DNA: TGTGCCAGCAGCGTAGGAGGGGACACCGGGGAGCTGTTTTTT. It specifies CASSVGGDTGELFF.

This clonotype was picked up many times. This chain uses TRBV5-6 with TRBJ1-1, with D hard to call. Trimming stripped 2 bases from V and 1 base from J, with 6 bases between. CDR3 size: 13 residues. CDR1 and CDR2 (germline): SGHDT, YYEEEE. The CDR3 is CASSFDKNTEAFF. The CDR3, as DNA: TGTGCCAGCAGCTTTGACAAGAACACTGAAGCTTTCTTT.

This clonotype was counted ten times or more. The rearrangement links TRBV12-3 or TRBV12-4 to TRBJ2-5; no reliable D call. This CDR3 has 11 residues. The V gene lost 6 bases and the J gene lost 6 bases, with 8 bases spanning the gap. CDR3 in amino acids: CASSYRQTQYF. The CDR3 nucleotides are TGTGCCAGCAGCTATCGACAGACCCAGTACTTC.

The chain has TRBV5-1 and TRBJ2-7; tentatively, D is TRBD2 (7 bases). The germline CDR1 and CDR2 sequences are SGHRS and YFSETQ. Trimming left V 4 bases short and J 5 bases short, with 16 bases between. The CDR3 extends over 14 amino acids. The CDR3 DNA reads TGCGCCAGCAGCCTCGGAGGGGGGGCCAACGAGCAGTACTTC. This gives the protein CASSLGGGANEQYF.

This clonotype was seen ten or more times. The chain uses TRBV7-3 and TRBJ2-3; D unclear. This CDR3 comprises 13 residues. Between the trimmed V and J ends, which lost 5 bases and 0 bases, there was a span of 6 bases. Germline-derived CDR1 and CDR2 are SGHTA and FQGTGA. The CDR3 DNA reads TGTGCCAGCAGCCGAGCTAGCACAGATACGCAGTATTTT. This sequence encodes CASSRASTDTQYF.

The J gene is TRBJ2-3, the V gene TRBV12-3 or TRBV12-4; 9 bases fit TRBD2. With 4 bases clipped from V and 5 bases from J, the junction kept 7 bases outside the gene matches. The CDR3 is made up of 15 amino acids. This CDR3 is CASSSAGGPRDTQYF. The CDR3 DNA follows: TGTGCCAGCAGTTCCGCGGGGGGGCCGAGAGATACGCAGTATTTT.

This clonotype was seen ten or more times. V usage is TRBV5-1 and J usage is TRBJ1-3; D not resolved. This CDR3 spans 17 amino acids. The V end was cut by 0 bases, the J end by 4 bases, with 17 bases between. CDR1 SGHRS and CDR2 YFSETQ come from the germline V gene. CDR3 in DNA: TGCGCCAGCAGCTTGGCCCGTTCTGCAGATCCCGGAAACACCATATATTTT. Amino acids: CASSLARSADPGNTIYF.

This clonotype was seen at least ten times. This chain uses TRBV11-2 with TRBJ1-1; D might be TRBD1 (5 bases). The CDR3 sequence is 13 residues long. Germline CDR1 and CDR2: SGHAT and FQNNGV. V was clipped by 5 bases and J by 0 bases, with 7 bases between them. The DNA of the CDR3 is TGTGCCAGCAGCAAGGGGATGAACACTGAAGCTTTCTTT. Translated, it gives CASSKGMNTEAFF.

This clonotype has ten or more counts. V usage is TRBV20-1 and J usage is TRBJ1-1, with 8 nucleotides matching TRBD1. This CDR3 is built from 15 residues. The germline V gene has CDR1 DFQATT and CDR2 SNEGSKA (reference sequence). V shed 2 bases and J 1 base; nucleotides not matched to a gene: 6. The CDR3 coding sequence is TGCAGTGCTAGATGGGACAGGCGGCAGAACACTGAAGCTTTCTTT. It yields the protein CSARWDRRQNTEAFF.

This clonotype was observed at least ten times. This sequence joins TRBV28 and TRBJ2-5; 7 bases match TRBD1. Germline trimming cut 4 bases from V and 4 bases from J; bases unmatched to any gene: 15. Looked up from germline, CDR1 is MDHEN and CDR2 is SYDVKM. This CDR3 contains 17 residues. The CDR3 here is CASSSLRDSPIGETQYF. DNA for the CDR3: TGTGCCAGCAGTTCCCTCCGGGACAGCCCGATTGGAGAGACCCAGTACTTC. The variable domain in full, with the rest retrieved from reference TRBV28 and TRBJ2-5, is DVKVTQSSRYLVKRTGEKVFLECVQDMDHENMFWYRQDPGLGLRLIYFSYDVKMKEKGDIPEGYSVSREKKERFSLILESASTNQTSMYLCASSSLRDSPIGETQYFGPGTRLLVL.

This clonotype was counted ten times or more. The chain is built from TRBV5-5 and TRBJ2-7, with D unclear. The CDR3 consists of 12 residues. The V end lost 0 bases, the J end lost 3 bases, and 4 bases lay between the germline ends. Germline CDR1 is SGHKS and CDR2 is YYEKEE (reference sequence). The CDR3 DNA follows: TGTGCCAGCAGCTTGGAGGTCTACGAGCAGTACTTC. Protein: CASSLEVYEQYF.

This clonotype showed up many times. V and J are TRBV7-8 and TRBJ1-5, with D unclear. In germline, CDR1 is SGHVS, CDR2 FQNEAQ. The CDR3 runs to 17 residues. V lost 4 bases, J lost 1 base, and 17 bases lay in between. CDR3 sequence reads: CASSSRGLDISNQPQHF. CDR3 DNA sequence: TGTGCCAGCAGCTCGAGAGGGTTGGATATAAGCAATCAGCCCCAGCATTTT.

This clonotype was seen a few times. The chain is built from TRBV29-1 and TRBJ1-2; a possible D gene is TRBD1 (5 bases). Germline CDR1 and CDR2: SQVTM and ANQGSEA. CDR3 length: 11 amino acids. V was pared by 4 bases and J by 4 bases, with 7 bases between. CDR3 sequence reads: CSVGGVYGYTF. Here the CDR3 DNA reads TGCAGCGTTGGGGGGGTCTATGGCTACACCTTC.

At least ten counts were recorded for this clonotype. The V gene is TRBV28, the J gene TRBJ1-3; D ambiguous. The length of the CDR3 is 15 residues. Trimming left V 5 bases short and J 0 bases short, with 11 bases between. Germline lookup yields CDR1 MDHEN and CDR2 SYDVKM. CDR3 region: CASSQGRVSGNTIYF. CDR3 nucleotide sequence: TGTGCCAGCAGTCAAGGGAGGGTCTCTGGAAACACCATATATTTT.

This chain uses TRBV7-8 with TRBJ2-1; the match to TRBD2 covers 15 bases. Germline CDR1 reads SGHVS; CDR2 reads FQNEAQ. V shed 5 bases, J shed 6 bases, and the junction held 8 bases outside the gene matches. CDR3 length equals 17 residues. CDR3 coding DNA: TGTGCCAGCAGCGCCCGGACTAGCGGGAGGGTAAGCAATGAGCAGTTCTTC. Translated: CASSARTSGRVSNEQFF.

This clonotype was detected a few times. The V call is TRBV20-1, the J call TRBJ2-1, with D tentatively TRBD1 (6 bases). V lost 3 bases to trimming and J lost 4 bases, with 16 bases between them. CDR3 size: 15 residues. Germline-derived CDR1 and CDR2 are DFQATT and SNEGSKA (reference sequence). The CDR3 here is CSASRSGTKYNEQFF. The CDR3 DNA is TGCAGTGCTAGTCGGTCCGGGACAAAGTACAATGAGCAGTTCTTC.

This clonotype has a count of ten or more. The J gene is TRBJ1-6, the V gene TRBV10-3; no firm D call. The CDR3 covers 13 residues. With 3 bases removed from V and 6 bases from J, the gap between germline ends came to 6 bases. The germline V gene encodes CDR1 ENHRY and CDR2 SYGVKD. Here the CDR3 DNA reads TGTGCCATCAGTGAACTGACTAATTCACCCCTCCACTTT. Its protein is CAISELTNSPLHF.